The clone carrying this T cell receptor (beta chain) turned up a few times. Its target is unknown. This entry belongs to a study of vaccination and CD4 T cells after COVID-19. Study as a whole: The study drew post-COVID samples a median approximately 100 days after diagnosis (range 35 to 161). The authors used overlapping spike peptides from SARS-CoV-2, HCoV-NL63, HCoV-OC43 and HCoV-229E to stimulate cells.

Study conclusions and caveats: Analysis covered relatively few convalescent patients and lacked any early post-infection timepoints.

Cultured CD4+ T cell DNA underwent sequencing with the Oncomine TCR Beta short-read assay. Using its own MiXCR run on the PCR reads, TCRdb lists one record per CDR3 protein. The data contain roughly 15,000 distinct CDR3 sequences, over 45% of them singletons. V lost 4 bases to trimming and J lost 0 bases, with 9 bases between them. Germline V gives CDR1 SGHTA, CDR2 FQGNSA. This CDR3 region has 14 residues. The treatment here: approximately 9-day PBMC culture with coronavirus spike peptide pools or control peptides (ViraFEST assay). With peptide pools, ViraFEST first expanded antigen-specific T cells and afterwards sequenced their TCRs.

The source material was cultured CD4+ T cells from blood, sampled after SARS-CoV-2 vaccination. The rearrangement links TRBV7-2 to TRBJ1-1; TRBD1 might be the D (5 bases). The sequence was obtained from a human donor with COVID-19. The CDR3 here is CASSSRQLNTEAFF. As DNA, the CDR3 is TGTGCCAGCAGCTCGAGACAGCTGAACACTGAAGCTTTCTTT.